These T cell receptor beta chains were read from a single sample in a study of blood T cells in healthy people across ages. MiXCR, applied by TCRdb to the 5' RACE reads, yields one record per CDR3 protein. Among some 1.5 million distinct CDR3 sequences, 28% were seen once, and the ten largest hold 7.7%. Material: blood. Receptors originate from a woman under 40 in good health. Both conserved end residues are part of each CDR3. D genes are given only for firm matches. Rows give clone size only sometimes, using once, few, many, or a class for an expanded clone.

CDR3 DNA: TGCGCCAGCAGCCGGGGAGGGGACAGGAACTACGAGCAGTACTTC
CDR3 protein: CASSRGGDRNYEQYF
J gene: TRBJ2-7
V gene: TRBV5-1
CDR3 length: 15
clone size: NA
D gene: NA

CDR3 DNA: TGTGCCAGCACCTTAGGGAGTCGGCAGACCCAGTACTTC
CDR3 protein: CASTLGSRQTQYF
J gene: TRBJ2-5
V gene: TRBV12-3/TRBV12-4
CDR3 length: 13
clone size: few
D gene: NA

CDR3 DNA: TGTGCCAGCGCGGGGGGGCCTTTAAAAGAGACCCAGTACTTC
CDR3 protein: CASAGGPLKETQYF
J gene: TRBJ2-5
V gene: TRBV2
CDR3 length: 14
clone size: NA
D gene: TRBD2

CDR3 DNA: TGTGCCAGCAGCCAAGAGGCAGGCTCCGGTTCACCCCTCCACTTT
CDR3 protein: CASSQEAGSGSPLHF
J gene: TRBJ1-6
V gene: TRBV3-1
CDR3 length: 15
clone size: NA
D gene: NA

CDR3 DNA: TGTGCCAGCATTATAACCCTAGTGACCTTTTTCTGCGAGCAGTACTTC
CDR3 protein: CASIITLVTFFCEQYF
J gene: TRBJ2-7
V gene: TRBV6-5
CDR3 length: 16
clone size: many
D gene: NA

CDR3 DNA: TGTGCCAGCAGCCTCGTTCAAACGTCGGAGACCCAGTACTTC
CDR3 protein: CASSLVQTSETQYF
J gene: TRBJ2-5
V gene: TRBV7-9
CDR3 length: 14
clone size: once
D gene: NA

CDR3 DNA: TGTGCCAGCAATGGACAGGGACCCGCAGATACGCAGTATTTT
CDR3 protein: CASNGQGPADTQYF
J gene: TRBJ2-3
V gene: TRBV6-5
CDR3 length: 14
clone size: many
D gene: TRBD1

CDR3 DNA: TGTGCCAGCAGCCCAGCGAGGCTAGTCGCACGGACAGATACGCAGTATTTT
CDR3 protein: CASSPARLVARTDTQYF
J gene: TRBJ2-3
V gene: TRBV14
CDR3 length: 17
clone size: NA
D gene: NA

CDR3 DNA: TGTGCCAGCAAGGGGGCCTACGAGCAGTACTTC
CDR3 protein: CASKGAYEQYF
J gene: TRBJ2-7
V gene: TRBV12-3/TRBV12-4
CDR3 length: 11
clone size: many
D gene: NA

CDR3 DNA: TGCAGTGCTAGAGATCCAGTAATCCCCTATGGCTACACCTTC
CDR3 protein: CSARDPVIPYGYTF
J gene: TRBJ1-2
V gene: TRBV20-1
CDR3 length: 14
clone size: NA
D gene: NA

CDR3 DNA: TGTGCCAGCACCCCGAGGATCGGCTACGAGCAGTACTTC
CDR3 protein: CASTPRIGYEQYF
J gene: TRBJ2-7
V gene: TRBV11-2
CDR3 length: 13
clone size: NA
D gene: NA

CDR3 DNA: TGTGCCAGCAGCGTTGGGGCCTCCTCCTATAATTCACCCCTCCACTTT
CDR3 protein: CASSVGASSYNSPLHF
J gene: TRBJ1-6
V gene: TRBV12-3/TRBV12-4
CDR3 length: 16
clone size: few
D gene: NA

CDR3 DNA: TGTGCCAGCAGTCCCCCGTTGCTGGTTGGAGGGTTGGGCGGCTACACCTTC
CDR3 protein: CASSPPLLVGGLGGYTF
J gene: TRBJ1-2
V gene: TRBV28
CDR3 length: 17
clone size: NA
D gene: NA

CDR3 DNA: TGCGCCAGCAGCTCCGGGACAGGGTACATCTACGAGCAGTACTTC
CDR3 protein: CASSSGTGYIYEQYF
J gene: TRBJ2-7
V gene: TRBV5-1
CDR3 length: 15
clone size: NA
D gene: TRBD1

CDR3 DNA: TGTGCCAGCGGTTACCAGACAGGCCTTCAAGAGACCCAGTACTTC
CDR3 protein: CASGYQTGLQETQYF
J gene: TRBJ2-5
V gene: TRBV28
CDR3 length: 15
clone size: NA
D gene: NA

CDR3 DNA: TGTGCCAGCAGCCTGGGGACTTCCCTAAGCTCCTACAATGAGCAGTTCTTC
CDR3 protein: CASSLGTSLSSYNEQFF
J gene: TRBJ2-1
V gene: TRBV12-3/TRBV12-4
CDR3 length: 17
clone size: few
D gene: NA

CDR3 DNA: TGTGCCAGCAGTGTCCCCCGGGACACCAATGAGCAGTTCTTC
CDR3 protein: CASSVPRDTNEQFF
J gene: TRBJ2-1
V gene: TRBV6-1
CDR3 length: 14
clone size: NA
D gene: NA

CDR3 DNA: TGTGCCAGCAGCTTAGCACAGCGGGCCTACGAGCAGTACTTC
CDR3 protein: CASSLAQRAYEQYF
J gene: TRBJ2-7
V gene: TRBV7-9
CDR3 length: 14
clone size: NA
D gene: NA

CDR3 DNA: TGTGCCAGCACCTTGGTTCCGAGCACAGATACGCAGTATTTT
CDR3 protein: CASTLVPSTDTQYF
J gene: TRBJ2-3
V gene: TRBV7-2
CDR3 length: 14
clone size: NA
D gene: NA

CDR3 DNA: TGTGCCAGCAGTTTAAACTGGGAGGCTCGTGTAAGCTCCTACGAGCAGTACTTC
CDR3 protein: CASSLNWEARVSSYEQYF
J gene: TRBJ2-7
V gene: TRBV27
CDR3 length: 18
clone size: NA
D gene: NA

CDR3 DNA: TGCAGTGCCCCTCTAGGCGGGTGGGAGACCCAGTACTTC
CDR3 protein: CSAPLGGWETQYF
J gene: TRBJ2-5
V gene: TRBV20-1
CDR3 length: 13
clone size: few
D gene: NA

CDR3 DNA: TGCACCAGCAGCCCAAGCGGCTGGGGCGAAAAACTGTTTTTT
CDR3 protein: CTSSPSGWGEKLFF
J gene: TRBJ1-4
V gene: TRBV1
CDR3 length: 14
clone size: NA
D gene: NA

CDR3 DNA: TGTGCCAGCAGCCTCCGGGACAGGGGGCCGGAGGATACGCAGTATTTT
CDR3 protein: CASSLRDRGPEDTQYF
J gene: TRBJ2-3
V gene: TRBV28
CDR3 length: 16
clone size: NA
D gene: TRBD1

CDR3 DNA: TGTGCCGGCTCACCTAATCTAGCGGGAGGGACCGAGCAGTACTTC
CDR3 protein: CAGSPNLAGGTEQYF
J gene: TRBJ2-7
V gene: TRBV18
CDR3 length: 15
clone size: few
D gene: TRBD2

CDR3 DNA: TGCAGTGCCACGGATAGCGGGAGGTCCCCCTCCAATGAGCAGTTCTTC
CDR3 protein: CSATDSGRSPSNEQFF
J gene: TRBJ2-1
V gene: TRBV20-1
CDR3 length: 16
clone size: NA
D gene: TRBD2

CDR3 DNA: TGCAGTGCTAGAGATGGCCAGGGCTTCAATGAGCAGTTCTTC
CDR3 protein: CSARDGQGFNEQFF
J gene: TRBJ2-1
V gene: TRBV20-1
CDR3 length: 14
clone size: NA
D gene: NA

CDR3 DNA: TGTGCCAGCAGCTTAGGTCGGGGACAGATGAACACTGAAGCTTTCTTT
CDR3 protein: CASSLGRGQMNTEAFF
J gene: TRBJ1-1
V gene: TRBV7-9
CDR3 length: 16
clone size: few
D gene: TRBD1

CDR3 DNA: TGTGCCACCAGGGATAGGGAGACCCAGTACTTC
CDR3 protein: CATRDRETQYF
J gene: TRBJ2-5
V gene: TRBV24-1
CDR3 length: 11
clone size: NA
D gene: NA

CDR3 DNA: TGTGCCAGCACACCCTCTGGACTAGCTAGTAGTGAGCAGTTCTTC
CDR3 protein: CASTPSGLASSEQFF
J gene: TRBJ2-1
V gene: TRBV18
CDR3 length: 15
clone size: few
D gene: TRBD2

CDR3 DNA: TGTGCCAGCAGCTTAGCGAGGTCACCCCTCCACTTT
CDR3 protein: CASSLARSPLHF
J gene: TRBJ1-6
V gene: TRBV7-2
CDR3 length: 12
clone size: few
D gene: NA

CDR3 DNA: TGTGCCAGCAGCGCCCGGGAAAGCTGGGGGGAGACCCAGTACTTC
CDR3 protein: CASSARESWGETQYF
J gene: TRBJ2-5
V gene: TRBV9
CDR3 length: 15
clone size: few
D gene: NA

CDR3 DNA: TGTGCCAGCAGCGGCGGACAGGGTCACTATGGCTACACCTTC
CDR3 protein: CASSGGQGHYGYTF
J gene: TRBJ1-2
V gene: TRBV5-5
CDR3 length: 14
clone size: few
D gene: TRBD1